Given below is one T cell receptor (beta chain) in context. This sample was taken from a study of technical replicates of blood from a handful of donors. The CDR3 is 13 amino acids. Germline assignment: CDR1 SGHNT and CDR2 YENEEA. V lost 1 base and J lost 8, with 11 bases in between. TCRdb's table, derived via immunoSEQ multiplex PCR, lists solely in-frame clones and lacks some. The data hold more than 55,000 clones, with 92% observed a single time. The chain is built from TRBV11-3 and TRBJ1-2, with D possibly TRBD1 on 5 matching bases. This receptor was taken from a human donor in good health. Material: T cells isolated from PBMCs. CDR3 in DNA: TGTGCCAGCAGCTTAGGACAGACGGACGGCTACACCTTC. It translates to CASSLGQTDGYTF.